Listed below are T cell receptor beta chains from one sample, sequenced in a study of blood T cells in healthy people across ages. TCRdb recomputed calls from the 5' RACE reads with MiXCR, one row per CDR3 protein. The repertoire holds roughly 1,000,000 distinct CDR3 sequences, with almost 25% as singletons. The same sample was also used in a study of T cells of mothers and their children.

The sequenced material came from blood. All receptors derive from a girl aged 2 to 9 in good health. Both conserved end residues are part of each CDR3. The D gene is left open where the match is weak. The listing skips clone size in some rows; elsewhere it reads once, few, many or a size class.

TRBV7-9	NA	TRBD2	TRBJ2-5	TGTGCCAGCAGCCGGGTAGCGGGGGGGCAAGAGACCCAGTACTTC	CASSRVAGGQETQYF
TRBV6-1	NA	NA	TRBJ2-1	TGTGCCAGCAGTGAAGAATTTGTTGGGCAGCTAACGAGCTCCTACAATGAGCAGTTCTTC	CASSEEFVGQLTSSYNEQFF
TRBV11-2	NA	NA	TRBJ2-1	TGTGCCAGCAGCTTAGACGGACACAATGAGCAGTTCTTC	CASSLDGHNEQFF
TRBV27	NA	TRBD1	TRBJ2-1	TGTGCCAGCACCCCGACAGGGATCAATGAGCAGTTCTTC	CASTPTGINEQFF
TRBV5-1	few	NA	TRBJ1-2	TGCGCCAGCAGCTTGGGTGTGGGGGCGTACTATGGCTACACCTTC	CASSLGVGAYYGYTF
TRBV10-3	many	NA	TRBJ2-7	TGTGCCATCAGTGAAGGTGGCTACGAGCAGTACTTC	CAISEGGYEQYF
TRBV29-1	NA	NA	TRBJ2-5	TGCAGCGTCGCAGACGGGGGAGAGACCCAGTACTTC	CSVADGGETQYF
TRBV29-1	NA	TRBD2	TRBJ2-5	TGCAGCGTTGCGACTAGCGGGGAAGAGACCCAGTACTTC	CSVATSGEETQYF
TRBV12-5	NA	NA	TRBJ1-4	TGTGCTAGTGCCGTAACTGCAACTAATGAAAAACTGTTTTTT	CASAVTATNEKLFF
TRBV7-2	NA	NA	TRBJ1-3	TGTGCCAGCAGCTTCGAGGGGAGTTCTGGAAACACCATATATTTT	CASSFEGSSGNTIYF
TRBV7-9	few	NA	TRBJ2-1	TGTGCCAGCAGCTTAGCGCTAGGGGAGCACAATGAGCAGTTCTTC	CASSLALGEHNEQFF
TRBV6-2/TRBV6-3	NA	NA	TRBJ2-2	TGTGCCAGCAGCTATTATCTTGGGGAGCTGTTTTTT	CASSYYLGELFF
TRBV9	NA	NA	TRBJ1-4	TGCGCCAGCAGCGGAACAGGGGAAAAACTGTTTTTT	CASSGTGEKLFF
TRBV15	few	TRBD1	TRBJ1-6	TGTGCCACCAGCAGAGGCCCCGACAGGGCTTCACCCCTCCACTTT	CATSRGPDRASPLHF
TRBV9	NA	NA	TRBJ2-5	TGTGCCAGCAGCGCGGCTGGGAACAACCAAGAGACCCAGTACTTC	CASSAAGNNQETQYF
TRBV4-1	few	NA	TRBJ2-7	TGCGCCAGCAGCCAAGCGGGACAACGAACCTACGAGCAGTACTTC	CASSQAGQRTYEQYF
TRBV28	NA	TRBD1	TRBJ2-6	TGTGCCAGCACACCGCAGACAGGGGGACCTGGGGCCAACGTCCTGACTTTC	CASTPQTGGPGANVLTF
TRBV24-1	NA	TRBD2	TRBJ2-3	TGTGCCACCAGTGATTTATCGAGGGAGGGGACAGATACGCAGTATTTT	CATSDLSREGTDTQYF
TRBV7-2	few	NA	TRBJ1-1	TGTGCCAGCGGTGGAGTGGAAGGACCTGAAGCTTTCTTT	CASGGVEGPEAFF
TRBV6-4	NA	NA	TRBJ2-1	TGTGCCAGCAGTGAGTACTCCTCAAACTCCTACAATGAGCAGTTCTTC	CASSEYSSNSYNEQFF
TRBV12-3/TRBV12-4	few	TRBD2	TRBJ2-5	TGTGCCAGCAGTCCGTGGCTAGCGGGGTTGGAGACCCAGTACTTC	CASSPWLAGLETQYF
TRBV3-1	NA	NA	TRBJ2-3	TGTGCCAGCAGCCAAGAATCGGTAGATACGCAGTATTTT	CASSQESVDTQYF
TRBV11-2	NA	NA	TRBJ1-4	TGTGCCAGCAGCTTAGATTCCCAGGCTCCATTTGAAAAACTGTTTTTT	CASSLDSQAPFEKLFF
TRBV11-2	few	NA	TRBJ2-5	TGTGCCAGCAGCTTTTATGGCGGGGACCAAGAGACCCAGTACTTC	CASSFYGGDQETQYF
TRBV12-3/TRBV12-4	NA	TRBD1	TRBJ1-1	TGTGCCAGCAGTTTAGAAATGACGGGACAGCGAGTTTTCGCTTTCTTT	CASSLEMTGQRVFAFF
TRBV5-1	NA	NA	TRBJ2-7	TGCGCCAGCACACCCCGGACAGACTCCTACGAGCAGTACTTC	CASTPRTDSYEQYF
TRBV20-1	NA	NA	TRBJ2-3	TGCAGTGCCCTGGACGGCGTGGGCACAGATACGCAGTATTTT	CSALDGVGTDTQYF
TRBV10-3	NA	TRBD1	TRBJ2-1	TGTGCCATCAGCCCGGGACAGACCCCGGAGCAGTTCTTC	CAISPGQTPEQFF
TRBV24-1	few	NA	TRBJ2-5	TGTGCCACCAGTGATTTCAGGGTTGAGACCCAGTACTTC	CATSDFRVETQYF
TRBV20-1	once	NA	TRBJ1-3	TGCAGTGCCCCCAACCCCGACTCTGGAGACACCATATATTTT	CSAPNPDSGDTIYF
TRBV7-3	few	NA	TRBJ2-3	TGTGCCAGCGACCTCCGCGATACGCAGTATTTT	CASDLRDTQYF
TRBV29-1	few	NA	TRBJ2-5	TGCAGCGGCCTTGGAGGGTACCAAGAGACCCAGTACTTC	CSGLGGYQETQYF
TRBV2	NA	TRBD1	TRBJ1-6	TGTGCCAGCATTAAAGAGACAGGGTTCAATTCACCCCTCCACTTT	CASIKETGFNSPLHF
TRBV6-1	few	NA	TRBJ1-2	TGTGCCAGCAGTGTACGGACGGCCCTGTCTAACTATGGCTACACCTTC	CASSVRTALSNYGYTF
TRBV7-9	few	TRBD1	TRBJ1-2	TGTGCCAGCAGCCACAGGAACAGGGGAGACTATGGCTACACCTTC	CASSHRNRGDYGYTF
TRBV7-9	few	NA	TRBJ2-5	TGTGCCAGCAGCTTCGAAGGCCAAGAGACCCAGTACTTC	CASSFEGQETQYF
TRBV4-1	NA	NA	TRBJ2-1	TGCGCCAGCAGCCAAGTCGCTAGCTTGGTATTCAATGAGCAGTTCTTC	CASSQVASLVFNEQFF
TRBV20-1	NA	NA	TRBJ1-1	TGCAGTGCTAGAAATGCCCAGAGTAACACTGAAGCTTTCTTT	CSARNAQSNTEAFF
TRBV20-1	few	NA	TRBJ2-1	TGCAGTGCTATAGGTCTGAATGAGCAGTTCTTC	CSAIGLNEQFF
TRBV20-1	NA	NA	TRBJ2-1	TGCAGTGCAAAGAACCCACCGAGGGAGTTCTTC	CSAKNPPREFF
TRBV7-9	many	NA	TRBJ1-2	TGTGCCAGCAGCCCTCAAGGGGGGAACTATGGCTACACCTTC	CASSPQGGNYGYTF
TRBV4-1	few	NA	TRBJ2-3	TGCGCCAGCAGCTCATCCCCGGTGCCAGATACGCAGTATTTT	CASSSSPVPDTQYF
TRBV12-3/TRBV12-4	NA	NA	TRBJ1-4	TGTGCCAGCACCGGACCAGAGGGCGGCACTAATGAAAAACTGTTTTTT	CASTGPEGGTNEKLFF
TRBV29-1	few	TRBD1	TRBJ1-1	TGCAGCGCCCTCGGGACAGGGCATACTGAAGCTTTCTTT	CSALGTGHTEAFF
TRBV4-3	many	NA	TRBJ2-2	TGCGCCAGCAGCCAAGATTTCGCGAACACCGGGGAGCTGTTTTTT	CASSQDFANTGELFF
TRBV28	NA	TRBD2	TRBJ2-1	TGTGCCAGCTGTATTTTCCGGGACTACTCCTACAATGAGCAGTTCTTC	CASCIFRDYSYNEQFF
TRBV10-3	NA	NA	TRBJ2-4	TGTGCCATCAGTGACGGCAGAGGGTCCAAAAACATTCAGTACTTC	CAISDGRGSKNIQYF